This T cell receptor (beta chain) was obtained from a study of beta chain features in type 1 diabetes (dated by TCRdb to the late 2010s). Broadly, across the study: No differences in mean age, gender distribution, total cell number or subset yield were found between patients and healthy donors. A total of about 100,000,000 sorted cells were examined across all samples, and RNA yield correlated strongly with the number of cells per subset. Naive and central memory subsets were obtained from all 30 or so donors, but regulatory and stem cell-like memory subsets were isolated from only 8 patients and about 8 healthy donors. The study compared TCRB repertoires of sorted circulating CD4+ T cell subsets between recently diagnosed type 1 diabetes patients and matched healthy donors. General conclusions and limits of the study: Patients with type 1 diabetes made fewer insertions and deleted more nucleotides at VDJ recombination sites, implying thymic rearrangement abnormalities. PCR might favor shorter templates, but patient and control samples were amplified and corrected together, so any skew would affect both groups equally. Type 1 diabetes patients showed a moderate but significant shortening of TCRB CDR3 length in all four CD4+ subsets. Because small numbers of individuals were included in the HLA sub-analyses, any influence of HLA type on TCRB rearrangement was left unresolved. Because cDNA rather than genomic DNA was sequenced, highly expressing activated cells could have been over-represented, although no difference in activation and CD3 levels was found between groups. Naive, central memory and regulatory TCRB repertoires appeared to be more alike among patients than among healthy donors.

From each donor, a single peripheral blood sample of around 120 mL on average was drawn into heparinised tubes. A BD FACSAria II was used to sort naive, central memory, regulatory and stem cell-like memory CD4+ T cells with a panel that included CD45RO, CCR7, CD25, CD127, CD95 and CD27. A purity above 98% was achieved for all sorted populations. Right away, PBMCs were isolated by Lymphoprep density gradient centrifugation and were stained directly, with no culture step. Samples were stained and sorted in pairs, with one healthy donor and one patient per experiment, so that batch effects were minimized. All of the isolated RNA was reverse transcribed with the High Capacity cDNA Reverse Transcription Kit, so expressed TCRB transcripts were sequenced. Naive, central memory and regulatory T cell samples underwent deep immunoSEQ sequencing, averaging roughly 3.3 million total reads per sample. After sorted cells were lysed in RLT buffer, RNA was extracted with DNase-treated RNeasy Micro or Mini kits, with the choice depending on cell number. Each cell subset was processed separately to prevent cross-contamination, with patient and healthy donor samples processed together. Using the immunoSEQ multiplex PCR, TCRB sequences were amplified from cDNA into 87-bp fragments spanning the CDR3 region. Sequencing of the amplicons was performed on the Illumina HiSeq platform. In the original analysis: PCR bias was corrected computationally using synthetic template baselines, and reads within Hamming distance 2 were collapsed, with unmergeable singletons discarded. Reads were aligned to IMGT to assign V, D and J genes, CDR3 length, and insertions or deletions at six rearrangement sites. Clonotype counts were normalized to sorted cell number within each subset before computing true diversity and Gini coefficients with the tcR R package. Repertoire sharing was quantified using the overlap coefficient calculated on TCRB nucleotide sequences. As a proxy for the pre-selection repertoire, out-of-frame TCRB sequences from naive cells were analyzed. TCRdb carries this immuneACCESS record with in-frame sequences only. Its versions omit some clonotypes, under half of them owing to an unresolved V gene in the studies checked, with the rest unexplained. V and J calls plus clone size are reproduced from that table; the DNA served to infer D and trimming. This sample lists hundreds of thousands of clones; around 15% were detected once. The ten largest clones capture 0.022% of the sample.

This clone was observed a handful of times. Its antigen target is currently unknown. No per-base quality is available; no much larger clone lies one base away. Inclusive of the bounding cysteine and phenylalanine, the CDR3 is 16 residues long. Of the read, only the CDR3 DNA is kept; its 48 bases are in frame from base 1. The germline V gene (reference sequence) provides CDR1 PRHDT and CDR2 FYEKMQ. Germline trimming amounts to 3 bases on V and 7 bases on J, with 14 as the count of junction bases outside the gene matches. The rearrangement joined TRBV13 to TRBJ1-2; TRBD1 matches 7 bases in the middle. Sequenced sample: naive CD4+ T cells from blood. The sample's cell subset or site, from its label and the paper: true naive CD4+ T cells. This clonotype originated in a man aged 18 to 29 with type 1 diabetes. The sequenced DNA is TGTGCCAGCAGCTTGAACAGGGGACCCGTGGGGGTTGGCTACACCTTC. Its translation is CASSLNRGPVGVGYTF.